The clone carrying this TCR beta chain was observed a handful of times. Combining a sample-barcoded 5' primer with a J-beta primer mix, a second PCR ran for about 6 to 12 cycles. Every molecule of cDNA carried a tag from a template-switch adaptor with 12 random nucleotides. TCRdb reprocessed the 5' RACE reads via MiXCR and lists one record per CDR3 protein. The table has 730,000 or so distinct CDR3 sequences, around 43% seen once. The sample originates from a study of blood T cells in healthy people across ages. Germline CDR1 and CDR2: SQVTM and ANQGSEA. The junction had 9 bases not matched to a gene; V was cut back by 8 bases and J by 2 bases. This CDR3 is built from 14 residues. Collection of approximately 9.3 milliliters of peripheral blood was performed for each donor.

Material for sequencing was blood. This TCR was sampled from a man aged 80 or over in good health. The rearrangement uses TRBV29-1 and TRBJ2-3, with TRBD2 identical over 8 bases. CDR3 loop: CSFGRGESTDTQYF. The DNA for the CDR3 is TGCAGCTTTGGGCGGGGGGAGTCCACAGATACGCAGTATTTT.